This TCR beta chain was profiled in a study of a mutant IDH1 vaccine in newly diagnosed glioma. Study details: The start of vaccination came 4-6 weeks after radiotherapy alone, or with temozolomide cycles. General study findings and limits: With respect to changes in top peripheral T cell clonotypes, pseudoprogression seemed unrelated.

As regards this clone: What it binds is unknown.

Generated by immunoSEQ multiplex PCR, the TCRdb table keeps only in-frame clones and is missing some. Altogether about 29,000 clones are present, approximately 80% being singletons, with the ten largest covering 8% to 10%. As for time point: week 23, last vaccination. Vaccination comprised doses that each held 300 ug of mutant IDH1 20-mer peptide, plus topical imiquimod. CDR3 length equals 14 residues. V was pared by 2 bases and J by 7 bases, with 9 bases between. Germline V gives CDR1 SGHVS, CDR2 FQNEAQ. Material: PBMCs, obtained from a glioma patient whose treatment included an IDH1 peptide vaccine. The chain recombines TRBV7-8 with TRBJ1-6, with D unclear. The origin of this receptor is a woman aged 18 to 35 with glioma. Written as DNA, the CDR3 is TGTGCCAGCAGCTTACTGGGCACGAATTCACCCCTCCACTTT. Amino acid sequence: CASSLLGTNSPLHF.